The rows below give T cell receptor beta chains drawn from one sample of a study of early T cells in non-severe SARS-CoV-2 infection. MiXCR, run by TCRdb on the 5' RACE reads, gives a single entry per CDR3 protein. The sample yields 65,000 to 95,000 distinct CDR3 sequences, roughly 16% seen once. The sequenced sample consisted of whole blood. The receptors shown here come from an adult who was a healthcare worker with PCR-confirmed SARS-CoV-2 infection or an uninfected control (not recorded which). CDR3s include the opening cysteine and the closing phenylalanine or tryptophan. The order of the fields is CDR3 DNA, CDR3 protein, clone size, D gene, V gene, J gene. A D gene is named only where the DNA matches it firmly. The size field is filled for only some rows; it gives once, few, many or a size class.

cdr3_nt: TGTGCCAGCAGCTTATCCGAGGGGTCGCATCGCGATATAGCCAAAAACATTCAGTACTTC; cdr3_aa: CASSLSEGSHRDIAKNIQYF; clone_size: -; d_call: -; v_call: TRBV5-6; j_call: TRBJ2-4
cdr3_nt: TGTGCCAGCAGCCCTGCCGGGACTAGGCCCCCCGAGCAGTACTTC; cdr3_aa: CASSPAGTRPPEQYF; clone_size: few; d_call: TRBD2; v_call: TRBV7-8; j_call: TRBJ2-7
cdr3_nt: TGTGCCAGCTCACCATCAGATACGCAGTATTTT; cdr3_aa: CASSPSDTQYF; clone_size: -; d_call: -; v_call: TRBV18; j_call: TRBJ2-3
cdr3_nt: TGTGCCAGCAGTGTCCGGCAGGCCCCGGAGCCCCAGCATTTT; cdr3_aa: CASSVRQAPEPQHF; clone_size: few; d_call: -; v_call: TRBV28; j_call: TRBJ1-5
cdr3_nt: TGCAGTGCTCCATTAGGGACCAACACTGAAGCTTTCTTT; cdr3_aa: CSAPLGTNTEAFF; clone_size: few; d_call: -; v_call: TRBV20-1; j_call: TRBJ1-1
cdr3_nt: TGTGCCAGCAGCTACGAGACAGGAGACTACGAGCAGTACTTC; cdr3_aa: CASSYETGDYEQYF; clone_size: many; d_call: -; v_call: TRBV7-6; j_call: TRBJ2-7
cdr3_nt: TGTGCCACCAGCAGAGATCGACGGACGCTCCACTTT; cdr3_aa: CATSRDRRTLHF; clone_size: few; d_call: -; v_call: TRBV15; j_call: TRBJ1-6
cdr3_nt: TGTGCCAGCACCTTAGGTGTGAATAATTCACCCCTCCACTTT; cdr3_aa: CASTLGVNNSPLHF; clone_size: -; d_call: -; v_call: TRBV7-3; j_call: TRBJ1-6
cdr3_nt: TGTGCCACCACGAGGGATAGCAATCAGCCCCAGCATTTT; cdr3_aa: CATTRDSNQPQHF; clone_size: few; d_call: -; v_call: TRBV15; j_call: TRBJ1-5
cdr3_nt: TGTGCCAGCATGAGGACTAGCGGGAGCTGGATTTACAATGAGCAGTTCTTC; cdr3_aa: CASMRTSGSWIYNEQFF; clone_size: few; d_call: TRBD2; v_call: TRBV2; j_call: TRBJ2-1
cdr3_nt: TGTGCCAGCAGCCACCCCCAGGGGGAAATCTATAATTCACCCCTCCACTTT; cdr3_aa: CASSHPQGEIYNSPLHF; clone_size: few; d_call: TRBD1; v_call: TRBV5-6; j_call: TRBJ1-6
cdr3_nt: TGTGCCACCCCCAACGCAGGGTGGGACGAAAAACTGTTTTTT; cdr3_aa: CATPNAGWDEKLFF; clone_size: -; d_call: -; v_call: TRBV7-9; j_call: TRBJ1-4
cdr3_nt: TGTGCCAGCAGCTTCGAGGGAGAGACCCAGTACTTC; cdr3_aa: CASSFEGETQYF; clone_size: -; d_call: -; v_call: TRBV7-9; j_call: TRBJ2-5
cdr3_nt: TGCAGCGCAACGACAGGGATGAACACTGAAGCTTTCTTT; cdr3_aa: CSATTGMNTEAFF; clone_size: -; d_call: TRBD1; v_call: TRBV29-1; j_call: TRBJ1-1
cdr3_nt: TGTGCCAGCAGCTCCCCTGGGGGCTCCTACAATGAGCAGTTCTTC; cdr3_aa: CASSSPGGSYNEQFF; clone_size: -; d_call: -; v_call: TRBV7-9; j_call: TRBJ2-1
cdr3_nt: TGCAGCGTTCGGAGGAGCAGGGATTCACCCCTCCACTTT; cdr3_aa: CSVRRSRDSPLHF; clone_size: -; d_call: -; v_call: TRBV29-1; j_call: TRBJ1-6
cdr3_nt: TGTGCCAGCAGCCAAGTCACAGGGAACACTGAAGCTTTCTTT; cdr3_aa: CASSQVTGNTEAFF; clone_size: few; d_call: -; v_call: TRBV3-1; j_call: TRBJ1-1
cdr3_nt: TGTGCCAGCTCACCATTGGCGGGCACTGAAGCTTTCTTT; cdr3_aa: CASSPLAGTEAFF; clone_size: few; d_call: -; v_call: TRBV18; j_call: TRBJ1-1
cdr3_nt: TGCAGTGCCCACCTCGCGGGACTCCGCGGTGATGAGCAGTTCTTC; cdr3_aa: CSAHLAGLRGDEQFF; clone_size: -; d_call: -; v_call: TRBV20-1; j_call: TRBJ2-1
cdr3_nt: TGCGCCAGCAGCCCCAGGAGGAACACCGGGGAGCTGTTTTTT; cdr3_aa: CASSPRRNTGELFF; clone_size: once; d_call: -; v_call: TRBV5-1; j_call: TRBJ2-2
cdr3_nt: TGTGCCAGCAGCCAACGGGGGGACACTGAAGCTTTCTTT; cdr3_aa: CASSQRGDTEAFF; clone_size: few; d_call: -; v_call: TRBV3-1; j_call: TRBJ1-1
cdr3_nt: TGTGCCAGCAGCCAAGGACAGGGGAGTGAAGGTGAAAAACTGTTTTTT; cdr3_aa: CASSQGQGSEGEKLFF; clone_size: -; d_call: TRBD1; v_call: TRBV4-2; j_call: TRBJ1-4
cdr3_nt: TGCAGTGCTAGATGGGAGGCCATAGCCAAAAACATTCAGTACTTC; cdr3_aa: CSARWEAIAKNIQYF; clone_size: few; d_call: -; v_call: TRBV20-1; j_call: TRBJ2-4
cdr3_nt: TGTGCCAGCTCACCCCTACTAGCGGGAGGCGGCACAGATACGCAGTATTTT; cdr3_aa: CASSPLLAGGGTDTQYF; clone_size: -; d_call: TRBD2; v_call: TRBV18; j_call: TRBJ2-3
cdr3_nt: TGTGCCAGCAGCCAAGACTGGGAGCAGTACTTC; cdr3_aa: CASSQDWEQYF; clone_size: -; d_call: -; v_call: TRBV3-1; j_call: TRBJ2-7
cdr3_nt: TGTGCCAGCGGGTCTAGCGGGAGCTACAATGAGCAGTTCTTC; cdr3_aa: CASGSSGSYNEQFF; clone_size: many; d_call: TRBD2; v_call: TRBV9; j_call: TRBJ2-1
cdr3_nt: TGTGCCAGCAGTTACCGGGGACTAGCGGGAGGGCCAACCTCCTACGAGCAGTACTTC; cdr3_aa: CASSYRGLAGGPTSYEQYF; clone_size: -; d_call: TRBD2; v_call: TRBV6-2/TRBV6-3; j_call: TRBJ2-7
cdr3_nt: TGCAGTGATGGGGACGGTTATGGCTACACCTTC; cdr3_aa: CSDGDGYGYTF; clone_size: -; d_call: -; v_call: TRBV20-1; j_call: TRBJ1-2
cdr3_nt: TGTGCCAGCAGCCAGACAGGGGCCCAATTCACAGATACGCAGTATTTT; cdr3_aa: CASSQTGAQFTDTQYF; clone_size: few; d_call: TRBD1; v_call: TRBV28; j_call: TRBJ2-3
cdr3_nt: TGCGCCAGCAGCCCGGTCGGGAAAGAGACCCAGTACTTC; cdr3_aa: CASSPVGKETQYF; clone_size: few; d_call: -; v_call: TRBV5-1; j_call: TRBJ2-5
cdr3_nt: TGTGCCAGTAGTCCATGGACAGGGCGGATCATCGATGAGCAGTTCTTC; cdr3_aa: CASSPWTGRIIDEQFF; clone_size: -; d_call: TRBD1; v_call: TRBV19; j_call: TRBJ2-1
cdr3_nt: TGTGCCAGCAGCCAAGTGTGGAGTTCAGTTACGCAGTATTTT; cdr3_aa: CASSQVWSSVTQYF; clone_size: many; d_call: -; v_call: TRBV14; j_call: TRBJ2-3
cdr3_nt: TGTACCAGCAGTTACTCGGAGGTGATCTCTGGAAACACCATATATTTT; cdr3_aa: CTSSYSEVISGNTIYF; clone_size: -; d_call: -; v_call: TRBV6-5; j_call: TRBJ1-3
cdr3_nt: TGTGCCAGCAGCTTAGAGGCGGGCCAAGGGACTAACTATGGCTACACCTTC; cdr3_aa: CASSLEAGQGTNYGYTF; clone_size: -; d_call: -; v_call: TRBV7-6; j_call: TRBJ1-2
cdr3_nt: TGTGCCAGCAGCTTAAGGGCAGGGGGATTCGCTATGAACACTGAAGCTTTCTTT; cdr3_aa: CASSLRAGGFAMNTEAFF; clone_size: -; d_call: TRBD1; v_call: TRBV11-2; j_call: TRBJ1-1
cdr3_nt: TGTGCCACATCACCGGACCTTCACAATGAGCAGTTCTTC; cdr3_aa: CATSPDLHNEQFF; clone_size: -; d_call: -; v_call: TRBV11-2; j_call: TRBJ2-1
cdr3_nt: TGTGCCAGCAGCCCGGGGGGGGTCAATCAGCCCCAGCATTTT; cdr3_aa: CASSPGGVNQPQHF; clone_size: few; d_call: -; v_call: TRBV28; j_call: TRBJ1-5
cdr3_nt: TGCAGCTTTAGACAGGGCATCACCGGGGAGCTGTTTTTT; cdr3_aa: CSFRQGITGELFF; clone_size: -; d_call: TRBD1; v_call: TRBV29-1; j_call: TRBJ2-2
cdr3_nt: TGCGCCAGCAGCTTGGGGGTCCCAGATACGCAGTATTTT; cdr3_aa: CASSLGVPDTQYF; clone_size: -; d_call: -; v_call: TRBV5-1; j_call: TRBJ2-3